This TCR beta chain originates from a study of identical twins. Healthy Caucasians made up all donors. In TCRdb, the 5' RACE reads were re-called with MiXCR into one record per CDR3 protein. The sample consists of hundreds of thousands of distinct CDR3 sequences, about 7.6% of them appearing once. Study observations and caveats: Weaker excess twin sharing was observed in beta out-of-frame sequences. Findings depended on cross-sectional statistics rather than tracking the same donors. Memory repertoires showed no such pattern, whereas abundant cord blood beta clonotypes carried fewer insertions.

CDR3 length: 18 amino acids. After removal of 3 bases from V and 2 bases from J, the junction contained 6 bases not matched to a gene. Germline CDR1 and CDR2: MGHRA and YSYEKL. This clonotype turned up a few times. The antigen is unknown. The same sample was also studied in work on yellow fever vaccine responses in identical twins.

The clonotype was recovered from a woman between 18 and 29 years old in good health. The source material was PBMCs. This sequence joins TRBV4-1 and TRBJ2-4, with 14 positions matching TRBD2. The chain's CDR3 is CASSQGRLAGGPKNIQYF. The CDR3 DNA reads as TGCGCCAGCAGCCAGGGCCGACTAGCGGGGGGGCCCAAAAACATTCAGTACTTC.